These T cell receptor beta chains were read from a single sample in a study of blood T cell repertoires in COVID-19. Clones were sequenced by immunoSEQ multiplex PCR, and TCRdb holds only the in-frame ones, with some missing. The sample has nearly 25,000 clones, 81% seen once. The material sequenced was peripheral blood. All receptors come from a man aged 65 to 85 with acute or convalescent COVID-19. Each CDR3 is given with its conserved first and last residue. The D gene is left open where the match is weak. Some rows mark clone size as missing; the rest say once, few, many or name a class of expanded clone.

DNA: TGTGCCAGCGGGCGGGGCACTGAAGCTTTCTTT; CDR3: CASGRGTEAFF; size: -; J: TRBJ1-1; length: 11; D: -; V: TRBV5-6
DNA: TGTGCCAGTCGGGACAACTATGAAAAACTGTTTTTT; CDR3: CASRDNYEKLFF; size: -; J: TRBJ1-4; length: 12; D: -; V: TRBV19
DNA: TGTGCCAGCAGGGGACAGGGGGCCTATGGCTACACCTTC; CDR3: CASRGQGAYGYTF; size: -; J: TRBJ1-2; length: 13; D: TRBD1; V: TRBV6-5
DNA: TGTGCCAGCAGGGTAGGGGTTCTGAACACTGAAGCTTTCTTT; CDR3: CASRVGVLNTEAFF; size: -; J: TRBJ1-1; length: 14; D: -; V: TRBV7-9
DNA: TGTGCCAGTAGCCGGGACAGGGGTCATTCACCCCTCCACTTT; CDR3: CASSRDRGHSPLHF; size: -; J: TRBJ1-6; length: 14; D: TRBD1; V: TRBV19
DNA: TGCAGCGTTGAGGACACTCAACGGGATGAGCAGTTCTTC; CDR3: CSVEDTQRDEQFF; size: once; J: TRBJ2-1; length: 13; D: -; V: TRBV29-1
DNA: TGTGCCAGCACCGATTTTTCGGGTAGCGGCAATCAGCCCCAGCATTTT; CDR3: CASTDFSGSGNQPQHF; size: -; J: TRBJ1-5; length: 16; D: -; V: TRBV28
DNA: TGCGCCAGCAGTCCAACAACAGGGGGCGGGACAGATACGCAGTATTTT; CDR3: CASSPTTGGGTDTQYF; size: -; J: TRBJ2-3; length: 16; D: TRBD1; V: TRBV23-1
DNA: TGTGCCTGCCCGGCCCACAGGGGGTCGCGGACTGAAGCTTTCTTT; CDR3: CACPAHRGSRTEAFF; size: few; J: TRBJ1-1; length: 15; D: TRBD1; V: TRBV30
DNA: TGTGCCAGCAGCTACCAGGATGGGTACGAGCAGTACTTC; CDR3: CASSYQDGYEQYF; size: -; J: TRBJ2-7; length: 13; D: -; V: TRBV9
DNA: TGTGCCAGCAGCCCCCGACTAGATACAGATACGCAGTATTTT; CDR3: CASSPRLDTDTQYF; size: -; J: TRBJ2-3; length: 14; D: -; V: TRBV7-6
DNA: TGCGCCAGCAGCTTGTCGGGCAGGGGAAACACTGAAGCTTTCTTT; CDR3: CASSLSGRGNTEAFF; size: -; J: TRBJ1-1; length: 15; D: -; V: TRBV5-1
DNA: TGTGCCAGCAAGAGACAGGATGAAGCTTTCTTT; CDR3: CASKRQDEAFF; size: -; J: TRBJ1-1; length: 11; D: -; V: TRBV2
DNA: TGTGCCAGCAGCTCGACTAGCGCCAATGAGCAGTTCTTC; CDR3: CASSSTSANEQFF; size: -; J: TRBJ2-1; length: 13; D: TRBD2; V: TRBV7-6
DNA: TGTGCCAGCCGCAGGGGCACTAATGAAAAACTGTTTTTT; CDR3: CASRRGTNEKLFF; size: -; J: TRBJ1-4; length: 13; D: -; V: TRBV30
DNA: TGTGCCAGCAGTGAAGCGTGGAGAACTGAAGCTTTCTTT; CDR3: CASSEAWRTEAFF; size: few; J: TRBJ1-1; length: 13; D: -; V: TRBV2
DNA: TGTGCCAGAGGGGGCGAAAGCTACGAGCAGTACTTC; CDR3: CARGGESYEQYF; size: -; J: TRBJ2-7; length: 12; D: TRBD1; V: TRBV12-3/TRBV12-4
DNA: TGTGCCAGCAGCTTGTGGGCACCCCCACCTTACGAGCAGTACTTC; CDR3: CASSLWAPPPYEQYF; size: few; J: TRBJ2-7; length: 15; D: -; V: TRBV13
DNA: TGCGCCAGCAGCTGGCCCGGGGACAGGGTTGAATTCTACGAGCAGTACTTC; CDR3: CASSWPGDRVEFYEQYF; size: -; J: TRBJ2-7; length: 17; D: TRBD1; V: TRBV5-1
DNA: TGTGCCAGTAGTAGCGTGGGCCTTGGGCCTCTGAACACTGAAGCTTTCTTT; CDR3: CASSSVGLGPLNTEAFF; size: once; J: TRBJ1-1; length: 17; D: -; V: TRBV19
DNA: TGTGCCAGCAGTTACTCCGGGACAGGGGGTCAGCCCCAGCATTTT; CDR3: CASSYSGTGGQPQHF; size: few; J: TRBJ1-5; length: 15; D: TRBD1; V: TRBV6-2/TRBV6-3
DNA: TGCAGTGCTCTTCTCAGGGGATCTCGCCTTTTT; CDR3: CSALLRGSRLF; size: -; J: TRBJ2-3; length: 11; D: -; V: TRBV20-1
DNA: TGTGCCTGGAGTGTACGGGGCACCGGGGAGCTGTTTTTT; CDR3: CAWSVRGTGELFF; size: -; J: TRBJ2-2; length: 13; D: -; V: TRBV30
DNA: TGCAGCGTTGGTCTGGGGGCTTACGAGCAGTACTTC; CDR3: CSVGLGAYEQYF; size: -; J: TRBJ2-7; length: 12; D: -; V: TRBV29-1
DNA: TGTGCCAGTAGTCTCAGGGGTTCCGAGCAGTACTTC; CDR3: CASSLRGSEQYF; size: -; J: TRBJ2-7; length: 12; D: -; V: TRBV19
DNA: TGCAGCGTTGAAGATAATTTGGCTGGCTACACCTTC; CDR3: CSVEDNLAGYTF; size: -; J: TRBJ1-2; length: 12; D: -; V: TRBV29-1
DNA: TGTGCCAGTAGTCCCCGGGACAGGGGGGGGTATGGCTACACCTTC; CDR3: CASSPRDRGGYGYTF; size: -; J: TRBJ1-2; length: 15; D: TRBD1; V: TRBV19
DNA: TGTGCCACCAGTGGGCTACTTTCCGGGACAGGGTCGGGGTACAATGAGCAGTTCTTC; CDR3: CATSGLLSGTGSGYNEQFF; size: -; J: TRBJ2-1; length: 19; D: TRBD1; V: TRBV24-1
DNA: TGTGCCAGCAGCCTAGACCCAGGGACTGAAGCTTTCTTT; CDR3: CASSLDPGTEAFF; size: -; J: TRBJ1-1; length: 13; D: -; V: TRBV7-3
DNA: TGTGCCAGCTCACCTGGAGAAGAGACCCAGTACTTC; CDR3: CASSPGEETQYF; size: -; J: TRBJ2-5; length: 12; D: -; V: TRBV18
DNA: TGTGCCAGCAGCCCAACCCGCGGGGTGGGAAACAATGAGCAGTTCTTC; CDR3: CASSPTRGVGNNEQFF; size: -; J: TRBJ2-1; length: 16; D: -; V: TRBV5-5
DNA: TGTGCCACCGGGGCGGGAGGGCTGAATGAGCAGTTCTTC; CDR3: CATGAGGLNEQFF; size: few; J: TRBJ2-1; length: 13; D: TRBD2; V: TRBV7-8
DNA: TGTGCCAGCAGTGCCGAGGGTGGATATAGCAATCAGCCCCAGCATTTT; CDR3: CASSAEGGYSNQPQHF; size: -; J: TRBJ1-5; length: 16; D: -; V: TRBV2
DNA: TGTGCCAGCATAAGCGGGGGGGCAGGCTACGAGCAGTACTTC; CDR3: CASISGGAGYEQYF; size: -; J: TRBJ2-7; length: 14; D: TRBD2; V: TRBV6-6
DNA: TGTGCCTGGAGCGGGTCGGGTCTTGAAGCTTTCTTT; CDR3: CAWSGSGLEAFF; size: -; J: TRBJ1-1; length: 12; D: -; V: TRBV30
DNA: TGTGCCAGCATGCGGAACACTGAAGCTTTCTTT; CDR3: CASMRNTEAFF; size: -; J: TRBJ1-1; length: 11; D: -; V: TRBV2
DNA: TGTGCCAGCAATTCTCCCGACAGCTCTGGAAACACCATATATTTT; CDR3: CASNSPDSSGNTIYF; size: -; J: TRBJ1-3; length: 15; D: -; V: TRBV6-5
DNA: TGCGCCAGCAGTGATCAGGGTACTGAAGCTTTCTTT; CDR3: CASSDQGTEAFF; size: -; J: TRBJ1-1; length: 12; D: -; V: TRBV10-1
DNA: TGTGCCAGCAGCCAGGGCATTCAAAGCGGGGCTTTCTTT; CDR3: CASSQGIQSGAFF; size: -; J: TRBJ1-1; length: 13; D: -; V: TRBV3-1/TRBV3-2
DNA: TGTGCCAGCAGCTTGCCAGGGTCGACCTATGGCTACACCTTC; CDR3: CASSLPGSTYGYTF; size: -; J: TRBJ1-2; length: 14; D: -; V: TRBV7-2
DNA: TGTGCCAGCAGCCGACTGGGGGGAGAGCAGTTCTTC; CDR3: CASSRLGGEQFF; size: once; J: TRBJ2-1; length: 12; D: -; V: TRBV6-4
DNA: TGTGCCAGCTCACCAGGGACAGACTATGGCTACACCTTC; CDR3: CASSPGTDYGYTF; size: once; J: TRBJ1-2; length: 13; D: TRBD1; V: TRBV18
DNA: TGCGCCAGCACCCCGGGACAGCTGTTGGCTGAAGCTTTCTTT; CDR3: CASTPGQLLAEAFF; size: -; J: TRBJ1-1; length: 14; D: TRBD1; V: TRBV5-1
DNA: TGTGCCAGTACCCTTCTACCCGGGACAGGGGGCACAGATACGCAGTATTTT; CDR3: CASTLLPGTGGTDTQYF; size: -; J: TRBJ2-3; length: 17; D: TRBD1; V: TRBV19
DNA: TGTGCCAGCAGTGAACTTGAGCGGCGATCCTACGAGCAGTACTTC; CDR3: CASSELERRSYEQYF; size: -; J: TRBJ2-7; length: 15; D: -; V: TRBV6-1
DNA: TGTGCCAGCTCACCCTCCCGAGGACAGGGAGGTTCCACTGAAGCTTTCTTT; CDR3: CASSPSRGQGGSTEAFF; size: -; J: TRBJ1-1; length: 17; D: TRBD1; V: TRBV18
DNA: TGCAGCGCTTCGACAGGGGGGAACACTGAAGCTTTCTTT; CDR3: CSASTGGNTEAFF; size: -; J: TRBJ1-1; length: 13; D: TRBD1; V: TRBV29-1
DNA: TGTGCCAGCAGTTACTCCCTGACAGGCTGGAAGACCCAGTACTTC; CDR3: CASSYSLTGWKTQYF; size: -; J: TRBJ2-5; length: 15; D: -; V: TRBV6-5
DNA: TGTGCCAGCAGACTTACTAGCGATAATGAGCAGTTCTTC; CDR3: CASRLTSDNEQFF; size: once; J: TRBJ2-1; length: 13; D: TRBD2; V: TRBV7-8
DNA: TGTGCCAGCAGAGTGACTAGCGGGAGGGCCCACGAGCAGTACTTC; CDR3: CASRVTSGRAHEQYF; size: -; J: TRBJ2-7; length: 15; D: TRBD2; V: TRBV6-5
DNA: TGTGCCAGCAGTGACGGGGGGGTGCGTGGCTACACCTTC; CDR3: CASSDGGVRGYTF; size: -; J: TRBJ1-2; length: 13; D: -; V: TRBV6-4